Each of the 5 T cell receptor beta chains below was sequenced from the same sample in a study of blood T cell repertoires in COVID-19. Profiled with immunoSEQ multiplex PCR; TCRdb holds only in-frame clones, not every one. The sample lists around 320,000 clones, over 75% occurring once. Sequencing was carried out using peripheral blood. Source of these receptors: a human donor in a cohort sampled during active COVID-19.

The chain has TRBV9 and TRBJ2-2; 7 nucleotides agree with TRBD1. V lost 3 bases and J lost 3; bases outside the gene matches: 5. The CDR3 contains 15 residues. Germline CDR1 reads SGDLS; CDR2 reads YYNGEE. The CDR3: CASSETGYDTGELFF. The DNA of the CDR3 is TGTGCCAGCAGCGAGACAGGGTATGACACCGGGGAGCTGTTTTTT.

The chain is built from TRBV10-3 and TRBJ1-1; 7 bases are a match to TRBD1. J lost 11 bases, V lost 0 bases, and 3 bases had no gene match. Germline V gives CDR1 ENHRY, CDR2 SYGVKD. The CDR3 contains 12 residues. Written as DNA, the CDR3 is TGTGCCATCAGTGAGTCGAGGGGGCTCGCTTTCTTT. Protein sequence: CAISESRGLAFF.

The chain joins TRBV5-1 to TRBJ2-7, with D hard to call. Germline loops: CDR1 SGHRS, CDR2 YFSETQ. Between the trimmed V and J ends, which lost 0 bases and 4 bases, there was a span of 8 bases. This CDR3 comprises 13 residues. The CDR3 DNA follows: TGCGCCAGCAGCTTGGCCGGGTCGTACGAGCAGTACTTC. Translating it yields CASSLAGSYEQYF. The full variable domain, with the rest looked up from reference TRBV5-1 and TRBJ2-7, is KAGVTQTPRYLIKTRGQQVTLSCSPISGHRSVSWYQQTPGQGLQFLFEYFSETQRNKGNFPGRFSGRQFSNSRSEMNVSTLELGDSALYLCASSLAGSYEQYFGPGTRLTVT.

J is TRBJ2-3 and V is TRBV28, with D possibly TRBD2 on 5 matching bases. Germline assignment: CDR1 MDHEN and CDR2 SYDVKM. The V end was cut by 2 bases, the J end by 2 bases, with 14 bases between. This CDR3 is 16 amino acids long. In nucleotides, the CDR3 is TGTGCCAGCAGTTTACCAGCGGCGGCTGTCACAGATACGCAGTATTTT. It specifies CASSLPAAAVTDTQYF.

This rearrangement joins TRBV19 to TRBJ1-3; D unresolved. With 7 bases removed from V and 0 bases from J, the gap between germline ends came to 13 bases. This CDR3 comprises 15 residues. The germline CDR1 and CDR2 sequences are LNHDA and SQIVND (reference sequence). CDR3 loop: CASISPYYSGNTIYF. CDR3 in DNA: TGTGCCAGTATCTCGCCCTACTACTCTGGAAACACCATATATTTT.